The rows below give T cell receptor beta chains drawn from one sample of a study of shared clonotypes between healthy human individuals. The method was immunoSEQ multiplex PCR; TCRdb's version includes in-frame clones alone and lacks a portion of them. The top ten hold around 24% of the sample, which has over 800,000 clones, roughly 92% seen once. Sequenced input: naive CD8+ T cells sorted from blood. The receptors come from a man between 25 and 39 years old in good health. The conserved cysteine and the conserved F or W are not part of the CDR3 here.

>TRBV27|TRBJ2-7
ASTPRQGAYEQY
>TRBV19|TRBJ2-7
ASSPAYPSFEQY
>TRBV28|TRBJ2-1
ASSFTGLQYNEQF
>TRBV2|TRBJ2-7
ASKLAWTGGDEQY
>TRBV29-1|TRBJ2-5
SVEGRKETQY
>TRBV7-2|TRBJ1-5
ASRGQGNQPQH
>TRBV13|TRBJ2-5
ASSSTRDQETQY
>TRBV7-9|TRBJ1-5
ASSLGTVSNQPQH
>TRBV10-3|TRBJ2-6
AIRDFGANVLT
>TRBV29-1|TRBJ1-1
SVEGTGGDAF
>TRBV2|TRBJ2-7
ASRGEAGGLDEQY
>TRBV28|TRBJ1-1
ASRPDRQNTEAF
>TRBV4-1|TRBJ1-2
ASSQTGNYGYT
>TRBV7-6|TRBJ2-7
ASSQQGSYFSFFYEQY
>TRBV9|TRBJ2-1
ASSVESHRSPNEQF
>TRBV7-8|TRBJ2-3
ASTLPGGPTDTQY
>TRBV11-2|TRBJ2-7
ASSSHLGGRAEEQY
>TRBV29-1|TRBJ2-4
SVRQGSENIQY
>TRBV5-1|TRBJ2-2
ASSPGWTGELF
>TRBV10-3|TRBJ1-2
AISESPYGYT
>TRBV27|TRBJ1-4
ASSLLGDGEKLF
>TRBV5-5|TRBJ2-1
ASTHGAGGPLDEQF
>TRBV21-1|TRBJ2-7
ASWVVSGHYEQY
>TRBV6-4|TRBJ2-1
ASSDSGNSHNEQF
>TRBV9|TRBJ2-1
ASSAGTSGPYYNEQF
>TRBV6-5|TRBJ2-7
ASQSDREPSEQY
>TRBV14|TRBJ1-2
ASSQRQGSGYGYT
>TRBV27|TRBJ1-1
ASSPMGTEAF
>TRBV9|TRBJ2-3
ASSVSGAGTDTQY
>TRBV4-3|TRBJ2-7
ASSQDGRSGAFY
>TRBV7-8|TRBJ2-1
ASSPPGSYNEQF
>TRBV5-6|TRBJ2-1
ASSLGGLYEQF
>TRBV27|TRBJ2-3
ASHDSLFADTQY
>TRBV7-3|TRBJ2-7
ASSLESYEQY
>TRBV6-6|TRBJ2-7
ASSYSWNYEQY
>TRBV27|TRBJ1-1
ASSQGRRINEAF
>TRBV7-3|TRBJ1-2
ASSPPGTGGPYT
>TRBV6-6|TRBJ2-1
ASSYNSPYNEQF
>TRBV27|TRBJ2-6
ASSFQFGANVLT
>TRBV4-1|TRBJ2-7
ASSQGGSFHEQY
>TRBV7-9|TRBJ2-7
ASSSPGKTYEQY
>TRBV2|TRBJ2-1
ASTQRTSGYNEQF
>TRBV7-2|TRBJ2-7
ASSLDSERGVLIYEQY
>TRBV11-2|TRBJ2-1
ASSRSPRVEGTNEQF
>TRBV5-5|TRBJ2-1
ASSMNSGSYNEQF
>TRBV4-1|TRBJ1-2
ASSQGLGTPNYGYT
>TRBV7-9|TRBJ2-5
ASSLVQGLKETQY